These T cell receptor beta chains were read from a single sample in a study of CD8 T cells in Susac syndrome. Using its own MiXCR run on the immunoSEQ multiplex PCR reads, TCRdb lists one record per CDR3 protein. The table lists roughly 130,000 distinct CDR3 sequences, nearly 95% of them singletons. The sequenced sample was CD4+ T cells from PBMCs. The source is a human donor in good health. Both conserved end residues are part of each CDR3. D genes are given only for firm matches. Clone size is stated in some rows and not others, as once, few, many or a class when expanded.

v_gene,abundance,j_gene,d_gene,CDR3nt,CDR3aa
TRBV15,once,TRBJ2-2,-,TGTGCCACCAGCAGAGAAGGGGCAGGTTCAACCGCGAACACCGGGGAGCTGTTTTTT,CATSREGAGSTANTGELFF
TRBV3-1,-,TRBJ2-2,-,TGTGCCAGCAGCCAAGCCGGTAGGGAGCTGTTTTTT,CASSQAGRELFF
TRBV2,-,TRBJ2-7,TRBD2,TGTGCCAGCAGGGGAGCGGGAGCCCTCTCCTACGAGCAGTACTTC,CASRGAGALSYEQYF
TRBV27,-,TRBJ1-5,-,TGTGCCAGCAGTTTATGGGGCCAGGTAGGGAGCAATCAGCCCCAGCATTTT,CASSLWGQVGSNQPQHF
TRBV2,-,TRBJ2-2,-,TGTGCCAGCAAGGAGGGCACCGGGGAGCTGTTTTTT,CASKEGTGELFF
TRBV21-1,-,TRBJ2-7,-,TGTGCCAGCAGCAAGACTAGCGGCCGGGCCTACGAGCAGTACTTC,CASSKTSGRAYEQYF
TRBV7-7,-,TRBJ2-1,TRBD2,TGTGCCAGCAGCTCGGGACTAGCCAGCGAGCAGTTCTTC,CASSSGLASEQFF
TRBV7-2,-,TRBJ2-7,-,TGTGCCAGCAGCCCCCAGACCGGCTACGAGCAGTACTTC,CASSPQTGYEQYF
TRBV6-1,-,TRBJ2-7,-,TGTGCCAGCAGTGGGACGGGGATTGCCTACGAGCAGTACTTC,CASSGTGIAYEQYF
TRBV6-5,-,TRBJ2-7,-,TGTGCCAGCAGTAGGGCACCAACCTACGAGCAGTACTTC,CASSRAPTYEQYF